The clone carrying this T cell receptor (beta chain) was observed at least ten times. This entry belongs to a study of regulatory T cells in long-lasting Graves disease. The time point is: persistent/refractory GD, antithyroid drugs over 5 years with positive TRAb. The TCR library was made from RNA that had been extracted from PBMCs in TRIzol. In Xi'an, China, an endocrinology department was the source of patients. Library construction for TCR beta used iRepertoire HTBI primers and Arm-PCR of CDR3 regions. TCRdb reprocessed the multiplex PCR reads with MiXCR, giving one entry per CDR3 protein. The profile shows over 350,000 distinct CDR3 sequences, around 20% of them singletons. The sequence was obtained from a female donor with Graves disease. Sequencing used peripheral blood mononuclear cells (PBMCs), obtained when the disease was refractory, from a patient treated with antithyroid drugs.

Here the CDR3 reads CSVGFGAETQYF. The CDR3 nucleotides read TGCAGCGTTGGTTTTGGCGCTGAGACCCAGTACTTC. V usage is TRBV29-1 and J usage is TRBJ2-5, with D unclear. Deletions cut 4 bases from V and 5 bases from J, with 11 bases between. Germline CDR1 SQVTM, CDR2 ANQGSEA. The CDR3 covers 12 residues. Variable domain in full (rest from reference TRBV29-1 and TRBJ2-5): SAVISQKPSRDICQRGTSLTIQCQVDSQVTMMFWYRQQPGQSLTLIATANQGSEATYESGFVIDKFPISRPNLTFSTLTVSNMSPEDSSIYLCSVGFGAETQYFGPGTRLLVL.